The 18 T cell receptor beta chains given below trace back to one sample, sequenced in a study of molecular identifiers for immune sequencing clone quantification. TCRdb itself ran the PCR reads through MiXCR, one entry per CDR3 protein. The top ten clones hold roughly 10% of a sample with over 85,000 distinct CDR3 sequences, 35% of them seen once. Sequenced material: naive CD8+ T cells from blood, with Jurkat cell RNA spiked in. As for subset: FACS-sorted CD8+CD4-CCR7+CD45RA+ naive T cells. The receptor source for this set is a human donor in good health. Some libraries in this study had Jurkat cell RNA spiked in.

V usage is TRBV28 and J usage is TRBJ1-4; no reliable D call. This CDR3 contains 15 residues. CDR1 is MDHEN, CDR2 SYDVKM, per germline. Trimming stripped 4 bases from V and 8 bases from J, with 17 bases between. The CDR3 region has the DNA TGTGCCAGCAGTTCTATGGGAGTCAGAAGCGAAAAACTGTTTTTT. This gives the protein CASSSMGVRSEKLFF.

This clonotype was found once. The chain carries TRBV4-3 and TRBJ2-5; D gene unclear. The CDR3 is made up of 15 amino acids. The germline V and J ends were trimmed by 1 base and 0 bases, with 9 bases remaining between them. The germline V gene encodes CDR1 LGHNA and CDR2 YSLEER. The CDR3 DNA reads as TGCGCCAGCAGCCAAGTTGTTGCGAACCAAGAGACCCAGTACTTC. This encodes CASSQVVANQETQYF.

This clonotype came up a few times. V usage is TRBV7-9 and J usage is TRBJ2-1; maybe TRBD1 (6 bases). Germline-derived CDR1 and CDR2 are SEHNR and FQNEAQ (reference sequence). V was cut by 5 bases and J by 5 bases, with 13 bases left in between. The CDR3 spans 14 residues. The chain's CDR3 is CASSLGQTNNEQFF. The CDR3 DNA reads TGTGCCAGCAGCCTCGGACAGACCAACAATGAGCAGTTCTTC.

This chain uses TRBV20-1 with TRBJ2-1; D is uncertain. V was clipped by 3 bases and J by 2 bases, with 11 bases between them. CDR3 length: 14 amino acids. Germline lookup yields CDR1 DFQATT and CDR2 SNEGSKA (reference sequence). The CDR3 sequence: CSAREASTYNEQFF. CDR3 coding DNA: TGCAGTGCTAGGGAAGCATCAACCTACAATGAGCAGTTCTTC.

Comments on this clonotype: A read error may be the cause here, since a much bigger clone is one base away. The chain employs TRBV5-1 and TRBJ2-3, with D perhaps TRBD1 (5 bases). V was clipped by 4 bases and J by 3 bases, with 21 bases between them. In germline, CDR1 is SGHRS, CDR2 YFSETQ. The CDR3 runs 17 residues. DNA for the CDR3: TGCGCCAGCAGCAATAGGACACTAATTGGTGGTACAGATACGCAGTATTTT. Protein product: CASSNRTLIGGTDTQYF.

The CDR3 loop is CASSLTGIYEQYF. Here the CDR3 DNA reads TGTGCCAGCAGCCTGACAGGGATCTACGAGCAGTACTTC. V and J are TRBV5-8 and TRBJ2-7; 7 bases line up with TRBD1. The CDR3 is made up of 13 amino acids. V gave up 4 bases and J gave up 3 bases; unmatched junction bases: 4. Germline CDR1 and CDR2: SGHTS and YDEGEE. The entire variable domain, with the rest obtained from reference TRBV5-8 and TRBJ2-7, is as follows: EAGVTQSPTHLIKTRGQQATLRCSPISGHTSVYWYQQALGLGLQFLLWYDEGEERNRGNFPPRFSGRQFPNYSSELNVNALELEDSALYLCASSLTGIYEQYFGPGTRLTVT.

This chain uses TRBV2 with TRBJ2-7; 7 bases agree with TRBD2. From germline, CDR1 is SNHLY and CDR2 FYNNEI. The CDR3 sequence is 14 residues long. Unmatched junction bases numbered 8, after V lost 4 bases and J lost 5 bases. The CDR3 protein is CASSAGLGRDEQYF. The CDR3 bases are TGTGCCAGCAGTGCCGGTCTAGGGAGGGACGAGCAGTACTTC.

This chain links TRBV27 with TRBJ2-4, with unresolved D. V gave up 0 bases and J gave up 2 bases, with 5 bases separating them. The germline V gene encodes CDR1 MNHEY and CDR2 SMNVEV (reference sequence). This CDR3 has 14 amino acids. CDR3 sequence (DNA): TGTGCCAGCAGTTTATCAGGGTCCAAAAACATTCAGTACTTC. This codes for CASSLSGSKNIQYF.

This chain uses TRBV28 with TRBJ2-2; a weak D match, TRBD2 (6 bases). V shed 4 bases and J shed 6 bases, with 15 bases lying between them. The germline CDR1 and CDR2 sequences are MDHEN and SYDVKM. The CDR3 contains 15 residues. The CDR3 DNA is TGTGCCAGCAGTTCCCAATACGGAGGGCCCGGGGAGCTGTTTTTT. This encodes CASSSQYGGPGELFF.

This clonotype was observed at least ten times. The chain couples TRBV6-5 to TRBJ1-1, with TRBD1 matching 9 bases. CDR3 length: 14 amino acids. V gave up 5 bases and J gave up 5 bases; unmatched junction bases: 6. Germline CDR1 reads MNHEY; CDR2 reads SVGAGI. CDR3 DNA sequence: TGTGCCAGCAGTGGGGGACAGGGTGGAACTGAAGCTTTCTTT. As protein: CASSGGQGGTEAFF.

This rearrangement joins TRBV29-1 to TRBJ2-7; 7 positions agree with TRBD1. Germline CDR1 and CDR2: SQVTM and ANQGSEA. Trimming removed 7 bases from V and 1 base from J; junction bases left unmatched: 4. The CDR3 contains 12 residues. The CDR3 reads CSATGQSYEQYF. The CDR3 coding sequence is TGCAGCGCAACGGGACAGTCCTACGAGCAGTACTTC.

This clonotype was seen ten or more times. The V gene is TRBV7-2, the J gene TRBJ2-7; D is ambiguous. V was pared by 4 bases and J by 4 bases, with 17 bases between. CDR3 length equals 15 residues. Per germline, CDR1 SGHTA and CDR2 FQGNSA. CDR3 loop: CASSWFAGPKYEQYF. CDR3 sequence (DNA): TGTGCCAGCAGCTGGTTTGCCGGTCCAAAATACGAGCAGTACTTC.

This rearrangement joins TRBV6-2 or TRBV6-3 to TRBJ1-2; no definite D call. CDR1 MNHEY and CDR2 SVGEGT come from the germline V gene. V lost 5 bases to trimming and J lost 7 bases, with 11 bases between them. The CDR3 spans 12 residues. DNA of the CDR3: TGTGCCAGCAGTGCAACAGAGGTTGGCTACACCTTC. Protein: CASSATEVGYTF.

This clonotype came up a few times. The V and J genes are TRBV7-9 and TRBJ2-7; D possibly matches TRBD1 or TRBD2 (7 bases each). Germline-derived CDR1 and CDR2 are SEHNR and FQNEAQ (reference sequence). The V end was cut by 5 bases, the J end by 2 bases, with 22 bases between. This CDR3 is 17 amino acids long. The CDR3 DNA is TGTGCCAGCAGCACAGGGGCAGCGGGAAGGTCAGCCTACGAGCAGTACTTC. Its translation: CASSTGAAGRSAYEQYF. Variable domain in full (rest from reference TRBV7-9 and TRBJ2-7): DTGVSQNPRHKITKRGQNVTFRCDPISEHNRLYWYRQTLGQGPEFLTYFQNEAQLEKSRLLSDRFSAERPKGSFSTLEIQRTEQGDSAMYLCASSTGAAGRSAYEQYFGPGTRLTVT.

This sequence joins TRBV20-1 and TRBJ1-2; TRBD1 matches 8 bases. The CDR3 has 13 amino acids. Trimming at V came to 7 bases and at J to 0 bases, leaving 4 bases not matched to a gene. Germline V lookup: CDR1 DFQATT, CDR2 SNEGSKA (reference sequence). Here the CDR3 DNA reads TGCAGTGGTTGGGACAGGTCTAACTATGGCTACACCTTC. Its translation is CSGWDRSNYGYTF.

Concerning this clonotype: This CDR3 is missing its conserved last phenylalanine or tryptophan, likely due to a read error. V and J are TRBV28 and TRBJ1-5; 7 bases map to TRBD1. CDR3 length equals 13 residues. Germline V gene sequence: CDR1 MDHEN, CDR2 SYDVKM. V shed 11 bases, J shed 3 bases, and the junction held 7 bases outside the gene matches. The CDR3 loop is CAHQGQPNQPQHS. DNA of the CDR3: TGTGCCCACCAGGGACAGCCCAATCAGCCCCAGCATTCT.

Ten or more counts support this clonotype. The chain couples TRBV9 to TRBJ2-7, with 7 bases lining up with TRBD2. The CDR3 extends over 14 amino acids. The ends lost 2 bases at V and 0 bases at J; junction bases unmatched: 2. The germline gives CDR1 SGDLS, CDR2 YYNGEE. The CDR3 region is CASSVRDYSYEQYF. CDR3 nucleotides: TGTGCCAGCAGCGTCCGGGACTACTCCTACGAGCAGTACTTC. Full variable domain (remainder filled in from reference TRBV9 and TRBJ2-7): DSGVTQTPKHLITATGQRVTLRCSPRSGDLSVYWYQQSLDQGLQFLIQYYNGEERAKGNILERFSAQQFPDLHSELNLSSLELGDSALYFCASSVRDYSYEQYFGPGTRLTVT.

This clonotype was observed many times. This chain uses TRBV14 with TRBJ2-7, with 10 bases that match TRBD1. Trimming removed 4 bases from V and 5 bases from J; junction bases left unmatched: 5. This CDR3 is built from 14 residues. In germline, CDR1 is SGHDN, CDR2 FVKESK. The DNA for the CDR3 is TGTGCCAGCAGCCCCCCGGACAGGGGGAACGAGCAGTACTTC. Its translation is CASSPPDRGNEQYF.